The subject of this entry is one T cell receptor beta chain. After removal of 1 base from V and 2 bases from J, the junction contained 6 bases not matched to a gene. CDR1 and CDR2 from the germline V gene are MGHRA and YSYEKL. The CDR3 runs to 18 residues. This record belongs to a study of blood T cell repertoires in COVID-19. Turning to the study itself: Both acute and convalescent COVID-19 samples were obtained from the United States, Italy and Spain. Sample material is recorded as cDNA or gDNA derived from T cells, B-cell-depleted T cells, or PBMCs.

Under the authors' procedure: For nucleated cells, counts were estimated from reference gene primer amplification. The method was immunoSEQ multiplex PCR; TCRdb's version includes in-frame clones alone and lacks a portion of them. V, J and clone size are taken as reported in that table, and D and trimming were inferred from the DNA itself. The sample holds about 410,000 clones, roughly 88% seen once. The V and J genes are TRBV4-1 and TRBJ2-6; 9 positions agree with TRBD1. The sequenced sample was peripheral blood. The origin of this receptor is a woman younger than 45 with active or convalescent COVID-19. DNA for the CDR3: TGCGCCAGCAGCCAAGTCGGGACAGGGCCTACTGGGGCCAACGTCCTGACTTTC. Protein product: CASSQVGTGPTGANVLTF.